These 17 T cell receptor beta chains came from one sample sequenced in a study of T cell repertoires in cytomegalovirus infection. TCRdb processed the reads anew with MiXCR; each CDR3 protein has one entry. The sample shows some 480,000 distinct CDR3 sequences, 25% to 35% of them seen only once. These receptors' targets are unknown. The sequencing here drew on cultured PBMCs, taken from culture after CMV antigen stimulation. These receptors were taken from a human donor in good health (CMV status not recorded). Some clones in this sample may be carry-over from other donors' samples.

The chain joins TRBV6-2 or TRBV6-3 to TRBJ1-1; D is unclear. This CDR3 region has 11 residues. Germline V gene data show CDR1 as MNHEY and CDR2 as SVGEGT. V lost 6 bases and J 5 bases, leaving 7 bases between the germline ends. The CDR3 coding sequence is TGTGCCAGCAGCCACGGGACTGAAGCTTTCTTT. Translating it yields CASSHGTEAFF.

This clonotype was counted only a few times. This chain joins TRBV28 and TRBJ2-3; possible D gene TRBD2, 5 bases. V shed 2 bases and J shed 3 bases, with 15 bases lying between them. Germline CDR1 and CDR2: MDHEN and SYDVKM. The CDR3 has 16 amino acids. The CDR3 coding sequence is TGTGCCAGCAGTTTAGGTGCGGCGGGTACAACAGATACGCAGTATTTT. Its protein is CASSLGAAGTTDTQYF.

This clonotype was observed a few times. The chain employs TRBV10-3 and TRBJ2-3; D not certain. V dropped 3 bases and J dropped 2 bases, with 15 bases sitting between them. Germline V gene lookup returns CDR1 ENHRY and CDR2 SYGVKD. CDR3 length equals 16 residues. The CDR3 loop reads CAISEPIRAITDTQYF. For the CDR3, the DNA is TGTGCCATCAGTGAACCGATCCGGGCGATCACAGATACGCAGTATTTT.

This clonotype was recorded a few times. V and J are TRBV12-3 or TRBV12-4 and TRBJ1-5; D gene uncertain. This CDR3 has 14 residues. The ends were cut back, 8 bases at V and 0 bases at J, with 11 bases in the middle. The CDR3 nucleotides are TGTGCCAGCCGAGCCGGGAGTAGCAATCAGCCCCAGCATTTT. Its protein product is CASRAGSSNQPQHF.

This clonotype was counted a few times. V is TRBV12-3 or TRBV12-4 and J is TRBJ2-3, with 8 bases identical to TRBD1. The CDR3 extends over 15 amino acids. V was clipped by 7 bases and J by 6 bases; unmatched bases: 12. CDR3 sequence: CASTLARGLADTQYF. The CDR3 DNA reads TGTGCCAGCACCCTAGCCAGGGGGCTTGCGGATACGCAGTATTTT.

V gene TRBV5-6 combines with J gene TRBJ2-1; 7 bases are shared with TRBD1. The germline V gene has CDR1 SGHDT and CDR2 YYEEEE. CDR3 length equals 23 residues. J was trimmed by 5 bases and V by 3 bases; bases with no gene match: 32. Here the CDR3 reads CASSYPTGFERRAYITINNEQFF. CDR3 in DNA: TGTGCCAGCAGCTATCCGACAGGGTTCGAGAGAAGGGCCTACATCACGATTAACAATGAGCAGTTCTTC. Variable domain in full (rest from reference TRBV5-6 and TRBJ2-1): DAGVTQSPTHLIKTRGQQVTLRCSPKSGHDTVSWYQQALGQGPQFIFQYYEEEERQRGNFPDRFSGHQFPNYSSELNVNALLLGDSALYLCASSYPTGFERRAYITINNEQFFGPGTRLTVL.

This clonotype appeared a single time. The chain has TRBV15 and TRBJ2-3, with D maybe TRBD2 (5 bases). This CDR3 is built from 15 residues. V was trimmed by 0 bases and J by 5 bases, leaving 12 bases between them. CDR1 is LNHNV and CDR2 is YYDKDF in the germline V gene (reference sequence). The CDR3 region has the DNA TGTGCCACCAGCAGAGATTATATGGCGGGAGATACGCAGTATTTT. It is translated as CATSRDYMAGDTQYF.

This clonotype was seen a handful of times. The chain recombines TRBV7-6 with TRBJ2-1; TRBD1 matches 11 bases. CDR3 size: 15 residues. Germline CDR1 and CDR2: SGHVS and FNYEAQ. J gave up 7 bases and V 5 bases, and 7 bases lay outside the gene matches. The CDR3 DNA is TGTGCCAGCAGCCCCGGGACAGGGGGTTGGAATGAGCAGTTCTTC. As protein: CASSPGTGGWNEQFF. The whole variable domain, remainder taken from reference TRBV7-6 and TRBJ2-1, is GAGVSQSPRYKVTKRGQDVALRCDPISGHVSLYWYRQALGQGPEFLTYFNYEAQQDKSGLPNDRFSAERPEGSISTLTIQRTEQRDSAMYRCASSPGTGGWNEQFFGPGTRLTVL.

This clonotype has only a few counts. In DNA, the CDR3 is TGTGCCAGCGGGACAGGGTTCACTGAAGCTTTCTTT. Protein product: CASGTGFTEAFF. This rearrangement joins TRBV12-3 or TRBV12-4 to TRBJ1-1, with 9 positions matching TRBD1. J lost 4 bases, V lost 8 bases, and 2 bases had no gene match. CDR3 length equals 12 residues.

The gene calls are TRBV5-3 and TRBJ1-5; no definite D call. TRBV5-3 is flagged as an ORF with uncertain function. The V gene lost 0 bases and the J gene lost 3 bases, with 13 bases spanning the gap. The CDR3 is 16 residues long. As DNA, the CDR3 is TGTGCCAGAAGCTTGGCTCGACGGATACTCAATCAGCCCCAGCATTTT. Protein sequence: CARSLARRILNQPQHF.

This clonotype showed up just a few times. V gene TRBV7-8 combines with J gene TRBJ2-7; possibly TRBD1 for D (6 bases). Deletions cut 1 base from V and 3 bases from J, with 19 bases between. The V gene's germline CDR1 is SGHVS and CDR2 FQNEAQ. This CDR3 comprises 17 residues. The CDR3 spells CASSLGGNSGQYYEQYV. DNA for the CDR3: TGTGCCAGCAGCTTAGGTGGCAACTCGGGACAATACTACGAGCAGTACGTC.

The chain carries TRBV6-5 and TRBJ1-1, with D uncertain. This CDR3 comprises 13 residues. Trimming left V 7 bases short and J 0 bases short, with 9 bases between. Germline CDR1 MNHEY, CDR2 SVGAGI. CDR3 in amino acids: CASTVGMNTEAFF. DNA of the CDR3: TGTGCCAGCACCGTCGGGATGAACACTGAAGCTTTCTTT.

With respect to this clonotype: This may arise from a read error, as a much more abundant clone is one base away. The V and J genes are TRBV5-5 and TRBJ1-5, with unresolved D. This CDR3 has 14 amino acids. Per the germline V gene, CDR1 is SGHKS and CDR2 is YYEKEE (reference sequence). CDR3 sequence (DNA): TGTGCCAGCAGCCTGCCCCAGCGGGGTCAGCCCAAGCATTTT. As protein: CASSLPQRGQPKHF.

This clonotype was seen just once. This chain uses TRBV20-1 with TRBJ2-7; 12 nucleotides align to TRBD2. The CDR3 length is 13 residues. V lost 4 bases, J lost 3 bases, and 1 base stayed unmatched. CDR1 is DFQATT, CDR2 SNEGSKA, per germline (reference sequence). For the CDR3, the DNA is TGCAGTGCTAAGGGACTAGCGGGCTACGAGCAGTACTTC. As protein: CSAKGLAGYEQYF.

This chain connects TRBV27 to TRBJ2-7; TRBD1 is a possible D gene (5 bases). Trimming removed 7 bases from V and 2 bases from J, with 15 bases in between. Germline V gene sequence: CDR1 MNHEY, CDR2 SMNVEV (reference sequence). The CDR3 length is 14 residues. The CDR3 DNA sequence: TGTGCCAGCAAAAACAGGTGGGGTCCCTACGAGCAGTACTTC. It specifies CASKNRWGPYEQYF.

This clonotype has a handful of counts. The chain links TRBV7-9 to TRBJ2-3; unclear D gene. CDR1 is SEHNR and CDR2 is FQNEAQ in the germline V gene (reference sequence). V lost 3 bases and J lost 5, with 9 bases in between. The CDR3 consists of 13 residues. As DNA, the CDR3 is TGTGCCAGCAGCTTGTATCCAGGAGATACGCAGTATTTT. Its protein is CASSLYPGDTQYF.

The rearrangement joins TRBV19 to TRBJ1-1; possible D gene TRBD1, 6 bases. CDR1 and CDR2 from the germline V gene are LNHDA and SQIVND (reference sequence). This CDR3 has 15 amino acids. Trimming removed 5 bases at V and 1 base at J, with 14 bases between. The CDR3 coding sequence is TGTGCCAGTAGTGCCTGGGACAAGGGGAACACTGAAGCTTTCTTT. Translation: CASSAWDKGNTEAFF.